The clone carrying this T cell receptor (beta chain) came up many times. Germline assignment: CDR1 SQVTM and CDR2 ANQGSEA. The ends were cut back, 3 bases at V and 7 bases at J, with 9 bases in the middle. The CDR3 has 12 amino acids. This record comes from a study of T cells in Graves' hyperthyroidism and ophthalmopathy. The study left out patients who had uncontrolled infection, other autoimmune disease, pregnancy or lactation. TCR beta CDR3 region amplification was performed from RNA transcripts. RT-PCR in the first round (using the HTBI primer set) targeted the TCR CDR3. TCRdb passed the multiplex PCR reads through MiXCR, listing each CDR3 protein once. The table includes about 840,000 distinct CDR3 sequences, 35% to 40% detected once.

The chain couples TRBV29-1 to TRBJ2-2; D unclear. The sample taken for sequencing was blood. This receptor was taken from a man aged 18 to 30 with Graves' hyperthyroidism. CDR3 protein: CSVDWDHGELFF. The CDR3 DNA reads as TGCAGCGTTGATTGGGATCACGGGGAGCTGTTTTTT.